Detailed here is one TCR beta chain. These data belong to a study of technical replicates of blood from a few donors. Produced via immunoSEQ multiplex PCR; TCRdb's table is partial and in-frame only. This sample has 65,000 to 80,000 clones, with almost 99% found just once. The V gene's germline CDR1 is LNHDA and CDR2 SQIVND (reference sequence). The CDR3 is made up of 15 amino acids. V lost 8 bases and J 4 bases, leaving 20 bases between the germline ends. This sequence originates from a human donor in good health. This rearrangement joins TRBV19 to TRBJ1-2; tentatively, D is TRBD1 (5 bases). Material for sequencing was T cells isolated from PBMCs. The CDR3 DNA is TGTGCCAGTGAAAAGATGGGGGGAGCGGCCTATGGCTACACCTTC. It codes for CASEKMGGAAYGYTF.